This T cell receptor beta chain came from a study of cytomegalovirus exposure and HLA in healthy donors. The PCR contained 60 Vbeta and 13 Jbeta primers. The assay was immunoSEQ multiplex PCR, and TCRdb's table has in-frame clones only and misses some. The sample carries 160,000 or so clones, under 80% recorded once. This CDR3 comprises 14 residues. CDR1 and CDR2 (germline): MNHNY, SVGAGI (reference sequence). V dropped 10 bases and J dropped 2; count of bases not matched to a gene: 11. This chain uses TRBV6-6 with TRBJ2-7, with 7 bases identical to TRBD1. The TCR sequence derives from a man aged 40-55 years in good health and CMV-seronegative. Specimen: PBMCs. The CDR3 DNA sequence: TGTGCCACCACTCAGGGGGTTGCAGCCTACGAGCAGTACTTC. Its protein product is CATTQGVAAYEQYF.